Listed below are T cell receptor beta chains from one sample, sequenced in a study of T-cell reconstitution after alpha-beta-depleted transplantation in children. TCRdb reanalysed the PCR reads using MiXCR and keeps one entry per CDR3 protein. Of some 590,000 distinct CDR3 sequences in the sample, about 11% were seen once. The input for sequencing was PBMCs from the stem cell graft donor, taken from the stem cell graft. The receptors shown here come from a human donor who donated a stem cell graft to a child with acute myeloid leukemia. Both conserved end residues are part of each CDR3. A D gene is named only where the DNA matches it firmly. Where a row states a size, it is once, few, many or the class of an expanded clone; other rows omit it.

j_call clone_size v_call d_call cdr3_aa cdr3_nt
TRBJ2-1 many TRBV4-3 - CASSQIRNRTFYNEQFF TGCGCCAGCAGCCAAATAAGGAACAGGACCTTTTACAATGAGCAGTTCTTC
TRBJ2-7 - TRBV7-2 - CASSLSPGARYEQYF TGTGCCAGCAGCTTAAGTCCGGGGGCGCGTTACGAGCAGTACTTC
TRBJ2-3 many TRBV9 - CASSPEGAFLPTDTQYF TGTGCCAGCAGCCCAGAGGGAGCTTTCTTACCCACAGATACGCAGTATTTT
TRBJ2-1 - TRBV7-2 TRBD1 CASSLPAGTGVQFF TGTGCCAGCAGCTTACCCGCGGGGACAGGAGTGCAGTTCTTC
TRBJ2-5 many TRBV15 TRBD1 CATRDRGLETQYF TGTGCCACCAGGGACAGGGGGTTGGAGACCCAGTACTTC
TRBJ2-4 few TRBV12-3/TRBV12-4 - CASSLTSSGGNIQYF TGTGCCAGCAGTTTGACTAGTTCAGGAGGTAACATTCAGTACTTC
TRBJ2-7 - TRBV2 TRBD1 CASSEFWDSPREQYF TGTGCCAGCAGTGAATTTTGGGACAGCCCTAGGGAGCAGTACTTC
TRBJ2-1 - TRBV19 - CASSIGRVWDNEQFF TGTGCCAGTAGTATTGGGCGGGTCTGGGACAATGAGCAGTTCTTC
TRBJ1-3 - TRBV2 - CASRGGSGNSGNTIYF TGTGCCAGCAGGGGTGGTTCAGGGAACTCTGGAAACACCATATATTTT
TRBJ2-7 many TRBV7-3 - CASSLILERTPYEQYF TGTGCCAGCAGCTTGATATTAGAGCGGACTCCTTACGAGCAGTACTTC
TRBJ1-6 few TRBV20-1 - CSAKAGVGNSPLHF TGCAGTGCTAAGGCAGGGGTGGGTAATTCACCCCTCCACTTT
TRBJ2-1 few TRBV12-3/TRBV12-4 - CASSGGVSIYNEQFF TGTGCCAGCAGCGGGGGTGTTTCTATCTACAATGAGCAGTTCTTC
TRBJ2-2 - TRBV4-3 TRBD2 CASSQDRTSGRFAGELFF TGCGCCAGCAGCCAAGATCGGACTAGCGGGAGGTTCGCCGGGGAGCTGTTTTTT
TRBJ2-3 many TRBV12-3/TRBV12-4 - CASSLSSDTDTQYF TGTGCCAGCAGTTTATCTAGCGACACAGATACGCAGTATTTT
TRBJ2-5 many TRBV7-2 - CASSFTIETQYF TGTGCCAGCAGCTTTACTATAGAGACCCAGTACTTC
TRBJ1-2 - TRBV20-1 - CSARDVHGYTF TGCAGTGCTAGAGATGTGCACGGCTACACCTTC
TRBJ2-7 few TRBV6-5 - CASSSPAAYEQYF TGTGCCAGCAGTTCTCCGGCTGCCTACGAGCAGTACTTC
TRBJ2-5 many TRBV9 - CASSAEGRRETQYF TGTGCCAGCAGCGCTGAGGGACGCCGAGAGACCCAGTACTTC
TRBJ2-1 many TRBV14 TRBD2 CASSGGGRGPSYNEQFF TGTGCCTCCTCAGGTGGCGGGAGGGGGCCTTCCTACAATGAGCAGTTCTTC
TRBJ2-5 - TRBV6-1 TRBD2 CASSPTTSGRETQYF TGTGCCAGCAGTCCCACGACTAGCGGGAGGGAGACCCAGTACTTC
TRBJ1-6 few TRBV27 - CASRSQAWSDSPLHF TGTGCCAGCAGATCGCAGGCCTGGTCTGATTCACCCCTCCACTTT
TRBJ2-5 - TRBV7-9 TRBD2 CASSLELAVQETQYF TGTGCCAGCAGCTTAGAACTAGCGGTTCAAGAGACCCAGTACTTC
TRBJ2-5 few TRBV7-9 - CASSRTLLRTDQETQYF TGTGCCAGCAGCCGTACCCTTCTTCGGACGGACCAAGAGACCCAGTACTTC
TRBJ2-1 - TRBV20-1 TRBD2 CSAPGLAGGGGNEQFF TGCAGTGCCCCCGGACTAGCGGGAGGGGGAGGTAATGAGCAGTTCTTC
TRBJ2-1 few TRBV24-1 TRBD1 CATSDFRDSNEQFF TGTGCCACCAGTGACTTCCGGGACAGCAATGAGCAGTTCTTC
TRBJ1-5 many TRBV12-3/TRBV12-4 TRBD1 CASSLQGASNQPQHF TGTGCCAGCAGTCTACAGGGGGCTTCTAATCAGCCCCAGCATTTT
TRBJ2-7 once TRBV4-1 TRBD2 CASSQELAGGHHEQYF TGCGCCAGCAGCCAAGAACTTGCGGGAGGGCACCACGAGCAGTACTTC
TRBJ2-1 few TRBV15 - CATRQMRGDEQFF TGTGCCACCAGGCAGATGCGGGGTGATGAGCAGTTCTTC
TRBJ2-3 - TRBV20-1 TRBD2 CSARDSGKNTDTQYF TGCAGTGCAAGAGATAGCGGGAAAAACACAGATACGCAGTATTTT
TRBJ2-1 - TRBV24-1 TRBD1 CATSDSRQGAETQFF TGTGCCACCAGTGATTCGCGACAGGGTGCCGAGACCCAGTTCTTC
TRBJ1-1 many TRBV20-1 - CSAREGTSGDTEAFF TGCAGTGCCCGAGAGGGGACTAGCGGGGACACTGAAGCTTTCTTT
TRBJ2-5 - TRBV5-1 - CASSPLQGSQETQYF TGCGCCAGCAGCCCCTTACAGGGCTCACAAGAGACCCAGTACTTC
TRBJ2-1 many TRBV11-2 - CASRRSPRDNEQFF TGTGCCAGCAGAAGGTCCCCTCGGGACAATGAGCAGTTCTTC
TRBJ2-6 - TRBV7-8 TRBD1 CASSLEAWTGSSGANVLTF TGTGCCAGCAGCTTAGAGGCTTGGACAGGGAGCTCTGGGGCCAACGTCCTGACTTTC
TRBJ2-5 - TRBV28 - CASKESQETQYF TGTGCCAGCAAAGAGAGCCAAGAGACCCAGTACTTC
TRBJ2-3 - TRBV6-5 - CASSYSNQLGADTQYF TGTGCCAGCAGTTACTCGAACCAGTTAGGGGCAGATACGCAGTATTTT
TRBJ2-1 - TRBV5-5 TRBD2 CASSLVRTSGGNEQFF TGTGCCAGCAGCTTGGTCCGGACTAGCGGGGGGAATGAGCAGTTCTTC
TRBJ2-3 few TRBV10-3 - CAISGGRGAGTDTQYF TGTGCCATCAGTGGCGGCCGGGGAGCGGGCACAGATACGCAGTATTTT
TRBJ2-3 - TRBV5-6 TRBD2 CASSLAGLAGATDTQYF TGTGCCAGCAGCTTAGCGGGACTAGCGGGAGCAACAGATACGCAGTATTTT
TRBJ2-2 few TRBV29-1 - CSVRIGVRTGELFF TGCAGCGTCAGAATCGGGGTGCGAACCGGGGAGCTGTTTTTT
TRBJ2-3 - TRBV20-1 - CSATDTQYF TGCAGTGCGACAGATACGCAGTATTTT
TRBJ2-7 few TRBV5-1 TRBD1 CASSLGGGTGLEQYF TGCGCCAGCAGCTTGGGCGGCGGGACAGGCCTTGAGCAGTACTTC
TRBJ2-2 many TRBV27 - CASSLPGGELFF TGTGCCAGCAGTTTACCTGGCGGGGAGCTGTTTTTT
TRBJ2-7 - TRBV15 TRBD2 CATSRTSGRGEQYF TGTGCCACCAGCAGAACTAGCGGGAGGGGCGAGCAGTACTTC
TRBJ2-3 - TRBV12-3/TRBV12-4 - CASSFTGGTDTQYF TGTGCCAGCAGTTTCACGGGAGGCACAGATACGCAGTATTTT
TRBJ2-1 - TRBV30 TRBD2 CAWSVLASGHYNEQFF TGTGCCTGGAGTGTACTGGCTAGCGGGCATTACAATGAGCAGTTCTTC
TRBJ2-2 - TRBV4-3 - CASSQVIGAPTGELFF TGCGCCAGCAGCCAGGTTATCGGTGCCCCAACCGGGGAGCTGTTTTTT
TRBJ2-1 few TRBV11-2 - CASSPQMRGGNEQFF TGTGCCAGCAGCCCGCAGATGAGGGGGGGCAATGAGCAGTTCTTC
TRBJ2-3 many TRBV12-3/TRBV12-4 - CASAAGGHTQYF TGTGCCAGCGCTGCCGGGGGCCATACGCAGTATTTT